This T cell receptor beta chain came from a study of cytotoxic CD8 clonotypes in ibrutinib-treated CLL. On the study more broadly: Following treatment for a median roughly twelve months, range 6 to 36, response samples were then taken.

Extraction of approximately 2.2 micrograms of genomic DNA from cryopreserved PBMCs supplied material for TCR beta libraries. The intended depth for sequencing was 1 in 200,000 to 1 in 1 million T cells. Method: immunoSEQ multiplex PCR; TCRdb's copy keeps in-frame clones and lacks some. The sample includes around 150,000 clones, approximately 77% of them seen just once. CDR3 length: 12 residues. With 6 bases clipped from V and 12 bases from J, the junction kept 7 bases outside the gene matches. Germline lookup yields CDR1 SGHTA and CDR2 FQGNSA. The sequencing used PBMCs, collected after 12 months of ibrutinib treatment. The genes are TRBV7-2 and TRBJ1-4; TRBD1 agrees at 7 bases. The TCR was taken from a human donor with chronic lymphocytic leukemia. DNA for the CDR3: TGTGCCAGCAGTTCTCAGGGGGAGCAACTGTTTTTT. Protein sequence: CASSSQGEQLFF.